Listed below are T cell receptor beta chains from one sample, sequenced in a study of CD8 T cells in Susac syndrome. Using its own MiXCR run on the immunoSEQ multiplex PCR reads, TCRdb lists one record per CDR3 protein. In the table there are nearly 70,000 distinct CDR3 sequences, 85% to 95% of which are singletons. Source material: CD8+ T cells from PBMCs. Receptors originate from a human donor in good health. Each CDR3 is given with its conserved first and last residue. D genes are given only for firm matches. Expanded clones are given a class, and other clones once, few, many or no size at all.

abundance	d_gene	v_gene	j_gene	CDR3nt	CDR3aa
.	.	TRBV5-1	TRBJ2-5	TGCGCCAGCACCCCCGCAGGGAGGTACCAAGAGACCCAGTACTTC	CASTPAGRYQETQYF
.	.	TRBV4-3	TRBJ2-2	TGCGCCAGCAGCGCATCCGGAGGGATCGCGAACACCGGGGAGCTGTTTTTT	CASSASGGIANTGELFF
.	TRBD1	TRBV2	TRBJ2-5	TGTGCCAGCTCCGGGACAGGGGAAGAGACCCAGTACTTC	CASSGTGEETQYF
.	.	TRBV29-1	TRBJ1-2	TGCAGCGCGATCGGGACCGTCTATGGCTACACCTTC	CSAIGTVYGYTF
once	TRBD2	TRBV11-2	TRBJ2-1	TGTGCCAGCAGCTTACATCCCTTAGCGGGGGACGATTCGTTGGAGTTCTTC	CASSLHPLAGDDSLEFF
.	TRBD1	TRBV20-1	TRBJ1-2	TGCAGTGCGGAATCCTTGGGACAGGGTTATGGCTACACCTTC	CSAESLGQGYGYTF
once	TRBD1	TRBV12-5	TRBJ2-1	TGTGCTAGTGCTCTGGGACAGGGACTGGACAATGAGCAGTTCTTC	CASALGQGLDNEQFF
.	.	TRBV7-9	TRBJ2-3	TGTGCCAGCAGCTTACCAGCGGGCCCAGATACGCAGTATTTT	CASSLPAGPDTQYF
.	TRBD1	TRBV29-1	TRBJ1-1	TGCAGCGTTGAATATACAGGGGGGACTGAAGCTTTCTTT	CSVEYTGGTEAFF
.	.	TRBV20-1	TRBJ2-2	TGCAGTGCTCACGAGGGGATCGCGAACACCGGGGAGCTGTTTTTT	CSAHEGIANTGELFF
once	.	TRBV29-1	TRBJ1-1	TGCAGCGGTCTTGCACCAGGGAACACTGAAGCTTTCTTT	CSGLAPGNTEAFF
.	TRBD2	TRBV27	TRBJ2-7	TGTGCCAGCAGTTTTTCGGGGGGGCCTTACGAGCAGTACTTC	CASSFSGGPYEQYF
.	TRBD2	TRBV20-1	TRBJ2-5	TGCAGTGCTAGAGATGGGACTAGCCAGGAGACCCAGTACTTC	CSARDGTSQETQYF
.	TRBD1	TRBV4-1	TRBJ1-5	TGCGCCAGCAGCCAAACGACAGGGGGAGGTCAGCCCCAGCATTTT	CASSQTTGGGQPQHF
.	.	TRBV7-9	TRBJ2-5	TGTGCCAGCAGCTTCGTCGGACAAGAGACCCAGTACTTC	CASSFVGQETQYF
.	.	TRBV6-2/TRBV6-3	TRBJ2-1	TGTGCCAGCAGTTACGTCCAGAGTAAGAATGAGCAGTTCTTC	CASSYVQSKNEQFF
.	TRBD1	TRBV15	TRBJ2-7	TGTGCCACCAGCGTACCCGGACAGGGGCAATACGAGCAGTACTTC	CATSVPGQGQYEQYF
.	TRBD2	TRBV13	TRBJ2-3	TGTGCCAGCAGCTTAGGGGTAGCGGGGCCCACAGATACGCAGTATTTT	CASSLGVAGPTDTQYF
.	.	TRBV3-1	TRBJ2-5	TGTGCCAGCAGCCCTCTTTCGGGTAGGGGGGGCGGAGAGACCCAGTACTTC	CASSPLSGRGGGETQYF
.	TRBD2	TRBV28	TRBJ2-5	TGTGCCAGCAGTACGACTAGCGGGGGCGGAGAGACCCAGTACTTC	CASSTTSGGGETQYF
.	.	TRBV4-3	TRBJ2-3	TGCGCCAGCAGCCAAGAGAAGATGGGACGGGATACGCAGTATTTT	CASSQEKMGRDTQYF
.	.	TRBV28	TRBJ2-3	TGTGCCAGCAGCTTAGAAGGAGATACGCAGTATTTT	CASSLEGDTQYF
.	.	TRBV7-3	TRBJ2-5	TGTGCCAGCAGCTCCACCGGGATGGCGCAAGAGACCCAGTACTTC	CASSSTGMAQETQYF
once	.	TRBV30	TRBJ2-5	TGTGCCTCGATAAACGACGGGGAGACCCAGTACTTC	CASINDGETQYF
.	.	TRBV4-2	TRBJ2-7	TGTGCCAGCAGCCAAGATACCCCAGCGGACGAGCAGTACTTC	CASSQDTPADEQYF
.	.	TRBV28	TRBJ2-7	TGTGCCAGCAGTACCTACCCCGTGGGGCCGACCTACGAGCAGTACTTC	CASSTYPVGPTYEQYF
.	.	TRBV5-6	TRBJ2-5	TGTGCCAGCAGCTTGTTAGATGAGACCCAGTACTTC	CASSLLDETQYF
.	.	TRBV10-2	TRBJ2-2	TGCGCCAGCAGTGAGTACCAGACGAACACCGGGGAGCTGTTTTTT	CASSEYQTNTGELFF
.	TRBD2	TRBV15	TRBJ2-7	TGTGCCACCAGCAGAGATGGTGGTAAGGCGGGGGACGAGCAGTACTTC	CATSRDGGKAGDEQYF
.	.	TRBV5-1	TRBJ1-5	TGCGCCAGCAGCTTGGCCTGGGATCAGCCCCAGCATTTT	CASSLAWDQPQHF
.	TRBD1	TRBV19	TRBJ1-1	TGTGCCAGTAGTCCCACAGGGGGCGGGGACACTGAAGCTTTCTTT	CASSPTGGGDTEAFF
.	.	TRBV5-1	TRBJ2-7	TGCGCCAGCAGAGGCAGGGGTGCCTACGAGCAGTACTTC	CASRGRGAYEQYF
.	.	TRBV27	TRBJ1-1	TGTGCCAGTCAGGGGAGAGTGAACACTGAAGCTTTCTTT	CASQGRVNTEAFF
once	.	TRBV6-5	TRBJ1-3	TGTGCCAGCAGTTCCGGACGGATCTCTGGAAACACCATATATTTT	CASSSGRISGNTIYF
.	.	TRBV12-3/TRBV12-4	TRBJ2-7	TGTGCCAGCAGTTTAAGAGCAGTTTCCTACGAGCAGTACTTC	CASSLRAVSYEQYF
.	.	TRBV9	TRBJ2-3	TGTGCCAGCAGCGGACGCCTTGTAGGAGAAAGCACAGATACGCAGTATTTT	CASSGRLVGESTDTQYF
.	.	TRBV6-1	TRBJ2-7	TGTGCCAGCAGTGAAGCAGGCCGAGTAGACTACGAGCAGTACTTC	CASSEAGRVDYEQYF
.	.	TRBV29-1	TRBJ2-2	TGCAGCGGGGGGACTCCCCCCTTGGGGGAGCTGTTTTTT	CSGGTPPLGELFF
.	.	TRBV28	TRBJ2-1	TGTGCCAGCAGTTATTTATGGTCGTTCCCCTACAATGAGCAGTTCTTC	CASSYLWSFPYNEQFF
.	TRBD2	TRBV5-6	TRBJ2-3	TGTGCCAGCAGCTCTGGACTAGCGGGGTCCACAGATACGCAGTATTTT	CASSSGLAGSTDTQYF
.	.	TRBV5-4	TRBJ1-2	TGTGCCAGCACCGGAGCTCCATTCTATGGCTACACCTTC	CASTGAPFYGYTF
.	.	TRBV28	TRBJ2-7	TGTGCCAGCAGTTTAATGGGGACCCTCTCCTACGAGCAGTACTTC	CASSLMGTLSYEQYF
.	TRBD1	TRBV4-3	TRBJ2-2	TGCGCCAGCAGCCAGAGGACAGGGGAGGCCTGGGAGCTGTTTTTT	CASSQRTGEAWELFF
.	.	TRBV4-1	TRBJ2-5	TGCGCCAGCAGCCGCGTAGGTGGACAAGAGACCCAGTACTTC	CASSRVGGQETQYF
.	.	TRBV28	TRBJ2-5	TGTGCCAGCAGTTTGGGCGGCGTTCAAGCGGAGACCCAGTACTTC	CASSLGGVQAETQYF